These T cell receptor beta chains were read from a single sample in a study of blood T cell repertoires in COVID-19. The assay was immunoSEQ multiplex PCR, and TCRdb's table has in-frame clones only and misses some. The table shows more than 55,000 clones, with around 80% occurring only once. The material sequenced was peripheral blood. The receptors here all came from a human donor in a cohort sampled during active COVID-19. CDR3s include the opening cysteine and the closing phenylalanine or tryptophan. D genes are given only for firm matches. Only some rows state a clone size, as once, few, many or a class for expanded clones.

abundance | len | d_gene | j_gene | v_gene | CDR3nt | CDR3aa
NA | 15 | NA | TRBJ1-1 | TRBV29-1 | TGCAGCGTTGAGTCTGCAGAGGGTCTGAACACTGAAGCTTTCTTT | CSVESAEGLNTEAFF
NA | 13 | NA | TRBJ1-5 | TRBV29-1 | TGCAGCGTTGAAGGGCAGGGTGGGCAGCCCCAGCATTTT | CSVEGQGGQPQHF
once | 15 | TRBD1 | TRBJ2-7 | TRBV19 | TGTGCCAGTAGTATTTCCGGGACAGGGATCAACGAGCAGTACTTC | CASSISGTGINEQYF
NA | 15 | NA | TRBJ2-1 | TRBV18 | TGTGCCAGCTCACCTGGCCAGATTCAATACAATGAGCAGTTCTTC | CASSPGQIQYNEQFF
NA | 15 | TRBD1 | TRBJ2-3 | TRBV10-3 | TGTGCCACTTCATCCGGGACAGGACCACAGAATACGCAGTATTTT | CATSSGTGPQNTQYF
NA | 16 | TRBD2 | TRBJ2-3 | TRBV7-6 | TGTGCCAGCAGCTTAACTAGCGCGCAGTACACAGATACGCAGTATTTT | CASSLTSAQYTDTQYF
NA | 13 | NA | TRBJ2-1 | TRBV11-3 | TGTGCCAGCAGCTTAGTAGGCGGGAATGAGCAGTTCTTC | CASSLVGGNEQFF
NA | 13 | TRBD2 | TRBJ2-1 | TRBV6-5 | TGTGCCAGCGGGGGACTAGCGGGACCTGAGCAGTTCTTC | CASGGLAGPEQFF
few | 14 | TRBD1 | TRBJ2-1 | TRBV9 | TGTGCCAGCAGCCGGGACAGGGTTGAAAATGAGCAGTTCTTC | CASSRDRVENEQFF
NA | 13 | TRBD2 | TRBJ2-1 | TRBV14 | TGTGCCAGCAGCGTTAGCGGGAGCACCGAGCAGTTCTTC | CASSVSGSTEQFF
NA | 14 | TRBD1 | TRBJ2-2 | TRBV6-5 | TGTGCCAGTCCACGGACAGGCAACACCGGGGAGCTGTTTTTT | CASPRTGNTGELFF
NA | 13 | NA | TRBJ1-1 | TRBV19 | TGTGCCAGTACCCAGGGCCAGAACACTGAAGCTTTCTTT | CASTQGQNTEAFF
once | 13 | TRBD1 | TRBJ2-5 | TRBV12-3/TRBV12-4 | TGTGCCAGCAGCCATACAGGGGGGGAGACCCAGTACTTC | CASSHTGGETQYF
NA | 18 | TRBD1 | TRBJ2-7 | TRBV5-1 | TGCGCCAGCAGCTTGGTTTCAAGGGGGCTAACTGACTCCTACGAGCAGTACTTC | CASSLVSRGLTDSYEQYF
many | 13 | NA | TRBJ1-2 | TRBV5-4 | TGTGCCAGCTCGACGAGGGGGAACTATGGCTACACCTTC | CASSTRGNYGYTF
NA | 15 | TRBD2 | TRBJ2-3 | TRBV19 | TGTGCTAGTAGGCAGGGACTAGCGGGGGGAGATACGCAGTATTTT | CASRQGLAGGDTQYF
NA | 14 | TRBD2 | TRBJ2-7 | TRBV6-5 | TGTGCCAGCAACCCCCCGGGAGGAACCTACGAGCAGTACTTC | CASNPPGGTYEQYF
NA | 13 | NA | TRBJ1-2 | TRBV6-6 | TGTGCCAGCAGTTACTCTGGGAGGGATGGCTACACCTTC | CASSYSGRDGYTF
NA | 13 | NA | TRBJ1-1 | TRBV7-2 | TGTGCCAGCAGCTTAAGACAAACCACTGAAGCTTTCTTT | CASSLRQTTEAFF
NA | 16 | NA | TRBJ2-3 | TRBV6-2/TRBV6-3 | TGTGCCAGCAGCCCTATATTAGGAAGCGGCACAGATACGCAGTATTTT | CASSPILGSGTDTQYF
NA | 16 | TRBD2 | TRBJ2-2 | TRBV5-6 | TGTGCCAGCAGCGGGGGGGAAACGCCGAACACCGGGGAGCTGTTTTTT | CASSGGETPNTGELFF
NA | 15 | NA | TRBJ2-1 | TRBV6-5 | TGTGCCAGCAGTTCCCTACGGGAGTCCTACAATGAGCAGTTCTTC | CASSSLRESYNEQFF
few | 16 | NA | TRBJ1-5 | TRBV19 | TGTGCCAGTAGTACCGCCCCAGGGTATAGCAATCAGCCCCAGCATTTT | CASSTAPGYSNQPQHF
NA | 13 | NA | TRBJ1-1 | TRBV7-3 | TGTGCCAGCAGCTTAAGCGTAAACACTGAAGCTTTCTTT | CASSLSVNTEAFF
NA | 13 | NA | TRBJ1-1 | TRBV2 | TGTGCCAGCAGTGAATTCGGGGGAACCGAAGCTTTCTTT | CASSEFGGTEAFF
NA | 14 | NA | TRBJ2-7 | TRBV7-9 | TGTGCCAGCAGCCGCGATGTGGTATCTCACGAGCAGTACTTC | CASSRDVVSHEQYF
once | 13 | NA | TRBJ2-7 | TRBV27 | TGTGCCAGCAGTCCCACAACAGGGTACGAGCAGTACTTC | CASSPTTGYEQYF
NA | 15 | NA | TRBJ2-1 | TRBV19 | TGTGCCAGTAGCGTACTCCTTAACTCCTACAATGAGCAGTTCTTC | CASSVLLNSYNEQFF
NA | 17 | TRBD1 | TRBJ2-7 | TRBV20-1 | TGCAGTGCTAGTGGGACAGCATCCTTCGGGATTACCTACGAGCAGTACTTC | CSASGTASFGITYEQYF